This entry describes one T cell receptor (beta chain). The CDR3 sequence is 15 residues long. CDR1 and CDR2 from the germline V gene are SGHRS and YFSETQ. Deletions cut 4 bases from V and 5 bases from J, with 15 bases between. The data originate from a study of blood T cell repertoires in COVID-19. The table came from immunoSEQ multiplex PCR; TCRdb's copy has only in-frame clones and leaves some out. The repertoire holds some 210,000 clones, with 70% to 90% as singletons. The J gene is TRBJ2-2, the V gene TRBV5-1; D is perhaps TRBD1 (5 bases). The sample taken for sequencing was peripheral blood. The receptor's source is a woman aged 40-49 years who had recovered from COVID-19. The CDR3 loop is CASSIGSAGTGELFF. The CDR3 bases are TGCGCCAGCAGCATAGGGTCGGCAGGGACCGGGGAGCTGTTTTTT.